This T cell receptor beta chain was retrieved from a study of vaccination and CD4 T cells after COVID-19. Comment on this clonotype: Its antigen is unidentified.

Per germline, CDR1 LNHNV and CDR2 YYDKDF (reference sequence). The CDR3 is 17 residues long. V dropped 0 bases and J dropped 5; count of bases not matched to a gene: 7. The Oncomine TCR Beta short-read assay sequenced DNA from cultured CD4+ T cells. Genomic DNA was isolated from cultured CD4+ T cells. One entry per CDR3 protein, called by TCRdb with MiXCR from the PCR reads. In the table there are about 4,800 distinct CDR3 sequences, 78% of which are singletons. The treatment here: approximately nine-day PBMC culture with coronavirus spike peptide pools or control peptides (ViraFEST assay). This TCR derives from a human donor who had recovered from COVID-19. The chain uses TRBV15 and TRBJ2-7, with TRBD2 matching 13 bases. The sequencing sample was made of CD4+ T cells from blood, cultured in vitro. CDR3 sequence: CATSRDLPTSGGNEQYF. The CDR3 nucleotides are TGTGCCACCAGCAGAGACCTCCCGACTAGCGGGGGGAACGAGCAGTACTTC.